This T cell receptor beta chain was sequenced during a study of blood T cell repertoires in COVID-19. Study-wide context: Both acute and convalescent COVID-19 samples were obtained from the United States, Italy and Spain. From T cells, B-cell-depleted T cells, or PBMCs came the material, which was cDNA or gDNA.

Source study methods: Scientists estimated how many nucleated cells there were by amplifying reference gene primers. Using immunoSEQ multiplex PCR, the repertoire was profiled, and TCRdb retains in-frame clones only, with some absent. V, J and clone size are those of that table, while D and trimming were read from the DNA. The data contain about 210,000 clones, more than 75% of them singletons. The CDR3 is 13 amino acids. V lost 0 bases and J 6 bases, leaving 10 bases between the germline ends. Germline values: CDR1 SGHRS, CDR2 YFSETQ. This sequence was found in a man in his 60s who had recovered from COVID-19. This chain links TRBV5-1 with TRBJ2-7, with a weak D call TRBD1 (7 bases). Sequences were obtained from peripheral blood. The CDR3 loop is CASSLVQGGEQYF. DNA of the CDR3: TGCGCCAGCAGCTTGGTTCAGGGGGGCGAGCAGTACTTC. Combining the CDR3 with reference TRBV5-1 and TRBJ2-7 gives the whole variable domain KAGVTQTPRYLIKTRGQQVTLSCSPISGHRSVSWYQQTPGQGLQFLFEYFSETQRNKGNFPGRFSGRQFSNSRSEMNVSTLELGDSALYLCASSLVQGGEQYFGPGTRLTVT.